A selection of T cell receptor beta chains follows, all from one sample in a study of post-analysis software for immune sequencing data. TCRdb re-derived calls from the PCR reads in MiXCR, one entry per CDR3 protein. The table lists about 210,000 distinct CDR3 sequences, approximately 29% of them singletons. The sample consisted of blood. These receptors came from a girl under 18 with multiple sclerosis. Each CDR3 is given with its conserved first and last residue. Each record gives: V gene, clone size, J gene, CDR3 protein. Where a row states a size, it is once, few, many or the class of an expanded clone; other rows omit it.

TRBV2	many	TRBJ2-7	CASEALAGSYEQYF
TRBV20-1	many	TRBJ2-1	CSAPLEDNEQFF
TRBV9	many	TRBJ2-3	CASSPGTRTDTQYF
TRBV20-1	many	TRBJ2-7	CSANPGLAGAYEQYF
TRBV14	.	TRBJ1-2	CASSQGLYYGYTF
TRBV5-1	many	TRBJ2-1	CASSPSGTYNEQFF
TRBV20-1	many	TRBJ2-7	CSARDRTGHYEQYF
TRBV3-1	many	TRBJ2-7	CASSQPGGFEQYF
TRBV29-1	many	TRBJ2-5	CSVMTGPRETQYF
TRBV20-1	.	TRBJ2-2	CSAHSSYTGELFF
TRBV11-2	.	TRBJ1-1	CASSPQEIYTEAFF
TRBV20-1	many	TRBJ1-2	CSARHETGGTGYTF
TRBV15	many	TRBJ2-1	CATSRDTGGTGEQFF
TRBV5-1	many	TRBJ2-4	CASRRHHTGTDQYF
TRBV4-1	.	TRBJ1-4	CASSQVPQGATNEKLFF
TRBV3-1	many	TRBJ2-1	CASSQWGSSYNEQFF
TRBV5-4	.	TRBJ1-1	CASSLRGHREAFF
TRBV29-1	.	TRBJ2-5	CSGSRVQTQYF
TRBV5-1	many	TRBJ2-7	CASSLLGGLTYEQYF
TRBV7-9	many	TRBJ2-7	CASSPGQGRVYEQYF
TRBV5-1	.	TRBJ2-3	CASSLELIPPDTQYF
TRBV6-5	many	TRBJ2-1	CASRTYLASSYNEQFF
TRBV7-2	few	TRBJ1-5	CASSRATGVGTQPQHF
TRBV7-2	few	TRBJ2-1	CASSFEMSSYHEQFF
TRBV12-3/TRBV12-4	few	TRBJ1-4	CASSRGGSSEKLFF
TRBV19	few	TRBJ2-5	CASSIGGLAQETQYF
TRBV6-5	many	TRBJ2-7	CATTRTLTVKTYEQYF
TRBV5-1	many	TRBJ2-5	CASSPLLEEETQYF
TRBV5-5	.	TRBJ1-4	CASSQGHPVANEKLFF
TRBV7-8	.	TRBJ2-3	CASSFRGNGGDAQYF
TRBV5-1	few	TRBJ2-1	CASSLGGGRPYNEQFF
TRBV5-5	.	TRBJ2-5	CASSLDQPLPQYF
TRBV7-8	.	TRBJ2-1	CASSVSGRSEQFF
TRBV24-1	many	TRBJ2-7	CATSDPGQGVGEQYF
TRBV28	many	TRBJ2-7	CASTSGGGNIYEQYF
TRBV5-4	many	TRBJ2-5	CASSFIGGKQQETQYF
TRBV7-2	many	TRBJ2-7	CASSPRTSGLYEQYF
TRBV12-3/TRBV12-4	.	TRBJ1-4	CAGSFIREKLFF
TRBV12-3/TRBV12-4	.	TRBJ1-5	CASSFGGVGQPQHF
TRBV20-1	.	TRBJ1-5	CSAYPGGEGQPQHF
TRBV6-5	many	TRBJ2-1	CASSYPTSGRGGVNEQFF